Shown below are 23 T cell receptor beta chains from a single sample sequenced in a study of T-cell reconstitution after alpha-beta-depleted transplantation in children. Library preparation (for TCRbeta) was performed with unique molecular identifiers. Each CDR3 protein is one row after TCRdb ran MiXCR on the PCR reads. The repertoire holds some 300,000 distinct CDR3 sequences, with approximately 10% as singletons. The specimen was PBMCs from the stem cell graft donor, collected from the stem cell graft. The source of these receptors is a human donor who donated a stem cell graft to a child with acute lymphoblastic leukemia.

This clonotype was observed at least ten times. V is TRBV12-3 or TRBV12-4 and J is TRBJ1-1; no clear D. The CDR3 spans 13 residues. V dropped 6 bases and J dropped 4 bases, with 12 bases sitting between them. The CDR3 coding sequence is TGTGCCAGCAGCCGACGTGGGAGCACTGAAGCTTTCTTT. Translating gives CASSRRGSTEAFF.

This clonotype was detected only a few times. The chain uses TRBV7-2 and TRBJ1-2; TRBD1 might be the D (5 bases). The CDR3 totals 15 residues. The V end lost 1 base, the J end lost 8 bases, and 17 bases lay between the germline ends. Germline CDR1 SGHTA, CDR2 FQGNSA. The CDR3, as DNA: TGTGCCAGCAGCTTAGATCGAGAGGCAGGGAAAGGCTACACCTTC. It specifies CASSLDREAGKGYTF.

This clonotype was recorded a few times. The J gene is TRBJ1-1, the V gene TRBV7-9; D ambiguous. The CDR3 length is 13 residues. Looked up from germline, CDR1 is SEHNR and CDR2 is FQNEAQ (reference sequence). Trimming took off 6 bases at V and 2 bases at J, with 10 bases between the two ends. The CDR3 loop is CASRFLTNTEAFF. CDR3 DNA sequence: TGTGCCAGCAGATTCCTAACCAACACTGAAGCTTTCTTT.

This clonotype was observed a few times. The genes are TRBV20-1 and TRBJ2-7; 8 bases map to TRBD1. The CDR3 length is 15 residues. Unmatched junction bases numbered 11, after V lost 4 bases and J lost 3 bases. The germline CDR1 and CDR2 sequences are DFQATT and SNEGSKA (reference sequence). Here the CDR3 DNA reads TGCAGTGCTACCACCCGGACAGGGTCTCGCTACGAGCAGTACTTC. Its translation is CSATTRTGSRYEQYF.

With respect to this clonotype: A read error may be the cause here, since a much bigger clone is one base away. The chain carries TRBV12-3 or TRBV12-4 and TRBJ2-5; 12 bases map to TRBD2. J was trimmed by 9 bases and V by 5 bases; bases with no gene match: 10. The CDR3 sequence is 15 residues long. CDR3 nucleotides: TGTGCCAGCAGTCCCCCGACTAGCGGGAGACGGGCCCAGTACTTC. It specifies CASSPPTSGRRAQYF.

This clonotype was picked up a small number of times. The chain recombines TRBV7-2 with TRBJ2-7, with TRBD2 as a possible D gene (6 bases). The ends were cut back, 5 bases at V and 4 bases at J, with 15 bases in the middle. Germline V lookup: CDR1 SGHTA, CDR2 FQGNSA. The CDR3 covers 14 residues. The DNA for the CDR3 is TGTGCCAGCAGCCCAGGGACTCGTGGGTACGAGCAGTACTTC. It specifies CASSPGTRGYEQYF.

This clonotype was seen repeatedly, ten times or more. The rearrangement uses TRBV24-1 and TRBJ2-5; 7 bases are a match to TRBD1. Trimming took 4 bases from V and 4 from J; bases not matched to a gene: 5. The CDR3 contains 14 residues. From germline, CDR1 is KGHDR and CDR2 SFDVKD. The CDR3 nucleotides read TGTGCCACCAGTGACGACAGGGCCGGAGAGACCCAGTACTTC. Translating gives CATSDDRAGETQYF.

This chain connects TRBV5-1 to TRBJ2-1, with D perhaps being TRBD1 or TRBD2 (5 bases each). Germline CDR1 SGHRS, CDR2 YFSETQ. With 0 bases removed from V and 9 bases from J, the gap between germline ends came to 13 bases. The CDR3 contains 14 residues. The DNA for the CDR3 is TGCGCCAGCAGCTTGGATCGCCTTGGGGGTGAGCAGTTCTTC. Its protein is CASSLDRLGGEQFF.

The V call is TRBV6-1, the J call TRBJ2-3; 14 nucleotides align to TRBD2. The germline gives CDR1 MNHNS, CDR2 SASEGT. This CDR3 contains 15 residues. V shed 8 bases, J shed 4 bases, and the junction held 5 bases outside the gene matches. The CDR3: CASLPTSGRADTQYF. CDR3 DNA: TGTGCCAGCCTTCCGACTAGCGGGAGGGCAGATACGCAGTATTTT.

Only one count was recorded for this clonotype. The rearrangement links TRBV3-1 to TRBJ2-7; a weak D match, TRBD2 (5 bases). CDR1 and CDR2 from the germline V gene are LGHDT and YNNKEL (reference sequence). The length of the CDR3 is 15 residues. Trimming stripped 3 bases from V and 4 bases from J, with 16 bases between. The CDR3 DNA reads TGTGCCAGCAGCCAGCCGGGGATTGAGATATACGAGCAGTACTTC. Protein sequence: CASSQPGIEIYEQYF.

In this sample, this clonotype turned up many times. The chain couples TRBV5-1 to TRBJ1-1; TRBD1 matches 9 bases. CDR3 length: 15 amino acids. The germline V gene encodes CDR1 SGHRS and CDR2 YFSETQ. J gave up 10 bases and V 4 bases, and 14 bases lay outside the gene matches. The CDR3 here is CASSRGQGRAWGAFF. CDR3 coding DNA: TGCGCCAGCAGCCGGGGACAGGGAAGAGCTTGGGGAGCTTTCTTT.

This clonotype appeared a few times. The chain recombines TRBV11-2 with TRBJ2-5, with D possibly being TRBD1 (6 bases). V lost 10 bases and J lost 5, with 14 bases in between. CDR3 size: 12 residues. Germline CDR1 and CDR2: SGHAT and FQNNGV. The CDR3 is CATGTSLETQYF. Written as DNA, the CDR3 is TGTGCCACGGGGACATCCTTGGAGACCCAGTACTTC.

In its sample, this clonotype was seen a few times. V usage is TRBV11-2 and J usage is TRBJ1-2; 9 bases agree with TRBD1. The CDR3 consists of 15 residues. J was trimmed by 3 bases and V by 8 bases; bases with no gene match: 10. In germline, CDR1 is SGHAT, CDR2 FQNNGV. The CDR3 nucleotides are TGTGCCAGCCGGGCGGCGGGACAGGGCCACTATGGCTACACCTTC. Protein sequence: CASRAAGQGHYGYTF.

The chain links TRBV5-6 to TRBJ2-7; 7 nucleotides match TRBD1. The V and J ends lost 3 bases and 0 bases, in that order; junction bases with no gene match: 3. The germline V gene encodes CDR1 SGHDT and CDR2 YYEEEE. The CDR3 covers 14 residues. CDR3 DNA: TGTGCCAGCAGCTACCCAGGGGGCTCCTACGAGCAGTACTTC. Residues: CASSYPGGSYEQYF.

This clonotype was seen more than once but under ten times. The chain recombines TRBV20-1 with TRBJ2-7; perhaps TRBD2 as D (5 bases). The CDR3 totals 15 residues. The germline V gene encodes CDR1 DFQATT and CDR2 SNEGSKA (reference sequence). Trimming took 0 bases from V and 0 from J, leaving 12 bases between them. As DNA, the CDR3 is TGCAGTGCTAGAGATAGAGGACTTCCCTCCTACGAGCAGTACTTC. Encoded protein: CSARDRGLPSYEQYF.

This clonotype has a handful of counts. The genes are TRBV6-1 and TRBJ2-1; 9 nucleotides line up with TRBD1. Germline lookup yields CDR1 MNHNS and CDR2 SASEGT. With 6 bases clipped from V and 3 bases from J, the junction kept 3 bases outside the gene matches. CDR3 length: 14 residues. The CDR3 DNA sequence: TGTGCCAGCAGGAGGACAGGGGACTACAATGAGCAGTTCTTC. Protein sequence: CASRRTGDYNEQFF.

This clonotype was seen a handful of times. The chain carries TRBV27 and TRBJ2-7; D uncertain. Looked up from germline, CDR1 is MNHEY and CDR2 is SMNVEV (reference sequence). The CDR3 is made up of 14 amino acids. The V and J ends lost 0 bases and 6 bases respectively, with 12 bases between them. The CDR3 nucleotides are TGTGCCAGCAGTTTATCCACAGATTTCTCCGAGCAGTACTTC. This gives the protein CASSLSTDFSEQYF.

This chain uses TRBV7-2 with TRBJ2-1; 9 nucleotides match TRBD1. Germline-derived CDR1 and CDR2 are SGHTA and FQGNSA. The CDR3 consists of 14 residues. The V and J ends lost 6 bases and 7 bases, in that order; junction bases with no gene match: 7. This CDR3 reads CASRTGGSLNEQFF. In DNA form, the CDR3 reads TGTGCCAGCAGGACAGGGGGGTCTCTGAATGAGCAGTTCTTC.

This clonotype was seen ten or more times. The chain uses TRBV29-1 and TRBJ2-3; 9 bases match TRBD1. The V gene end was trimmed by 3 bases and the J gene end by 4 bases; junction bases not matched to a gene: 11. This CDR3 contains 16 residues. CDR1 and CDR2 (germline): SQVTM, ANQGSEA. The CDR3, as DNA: TGCAGCGTTGAGGGACAGGGTTCAAAAGTGGCAGATACGCAGTATTTT. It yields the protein CSVEGQGSKVADTQYF.

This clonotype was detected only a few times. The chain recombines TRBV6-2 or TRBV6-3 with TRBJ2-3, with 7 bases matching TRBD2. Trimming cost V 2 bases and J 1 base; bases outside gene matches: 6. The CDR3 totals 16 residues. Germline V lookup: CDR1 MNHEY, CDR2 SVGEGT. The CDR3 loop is CASSYPGRTRTDTQYF. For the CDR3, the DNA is TGTGCCAGCAGTTACCCCGGGAGGACCCGCACAGATACGCAGTATTTT.

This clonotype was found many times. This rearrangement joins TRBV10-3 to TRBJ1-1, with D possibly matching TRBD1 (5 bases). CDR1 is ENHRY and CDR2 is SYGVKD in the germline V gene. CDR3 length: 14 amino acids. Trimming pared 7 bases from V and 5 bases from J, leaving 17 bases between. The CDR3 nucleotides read TGTGCCATCACACCCGACACCGGGGGGACTGAAGCTTTCTTT. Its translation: CAITPDTGGTEAFF.

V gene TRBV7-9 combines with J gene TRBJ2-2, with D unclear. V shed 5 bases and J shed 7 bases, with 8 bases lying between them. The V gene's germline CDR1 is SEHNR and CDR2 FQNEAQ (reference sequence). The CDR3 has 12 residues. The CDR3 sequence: CASSPRVGELFF. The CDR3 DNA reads TGTGCCAGCAGCCCACGGGTCGGGGAGCTGTTTTTT.

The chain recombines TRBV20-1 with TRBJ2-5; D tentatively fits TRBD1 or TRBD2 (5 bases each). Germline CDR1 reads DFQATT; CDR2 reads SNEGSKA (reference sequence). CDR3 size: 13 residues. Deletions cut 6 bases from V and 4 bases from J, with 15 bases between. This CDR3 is CSAGDWGLETQYF. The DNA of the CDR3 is TGCAGTGCCGGGGATTGGGGGTTAGAGACCCAGTACTTC.